This T cell receptor (beta chain) came from a study of T-cell reconstitution after alpha-beta-depleted transplantation in children. Unique molecular identifiers were incorporated into the prepared TCRbeta library. Each CDR3 protein is one row after TCRdb ran MiXCR on the PCR reads. Seen here are some 600,000 distinct CDR3 sequences, over 15% observed once, and the top ten hold approximately 1.1%. With V trimmed by 0 bases and J by 1 base, 8 bases remained unmatched. The CDR3 contains 19 residues. Per germline, CDR1 MGHDK and CDR2 SYGVNS. The chain uses TRBV25-1 and TRBJ2-1, with 11 positions matching TRBD2. This material consisted of PBMCs from the stem cell graft donor, taken from the stem cell graft. This receptor was identified in a human donor who donated a stem cell graft to a child with acute myeloid leukemia. CDR3 coding DNA: TGTGCCAGCAGTGAATACCTAGCGGGGGGTTTTGGGTCCTACAATGAGCAGTTCTTC. Encoded protein: CASSEYLAGGFGSYNEQFF.